The 25 T cell receptor beta chains given below trace back to one sample, sequenced in a study of PD-1 blockade in classical Hodgkin lymphoma. No patient escaped relapse after autologous stem cell transplantation, and brentuximab vedotin exposure varied. Profiled with immunoSEQ multiplex PCR; TCRdb holds only in-frame clones, not every one. The table records 60,000 or so clones, about 92% of them present only once. The material was peripheral blood mononuclear cells (PBMCs), obtained at baseline. The receptors here all came from a human donor with classical Hodgkin lymphoma.

This clone was found a few times. V gene TRBV4-1 combines with J gene TRBJ1-2; the D gene is possibly TRBD1 (5 bases). CDR3 length: 16 amino acids. The germline V gene has CDR1 MGHRA and CDR2 YSYEKL. V lost 3 bases, J lost 2 bases, and 16 bases lay in between. The CDR3 DNA is TGCGCCAGCAGCCAGTCCTTTAGGGACGGGAACTATGGCTACACCTTC. Amino acid sequence: CASSQSFRDGNYGYTF.

CDR3 region: CASSWGQRTQYF. CDR3 DNA: TGTGCCAGCAGCTGGGGACAGCGGACGCAGTACTTC. The rearrangement uses TRBV7-2 and TRBJ2-7; 7 bases map to TRBD1. V was pared by 4 bases and J by 9 bases, with 6 bases of the junction left unmatched. Germline CDR1 is SGHTA and CDR2 is FQGNSA. The CDR3 is made up of 12 amino acids.

The rearrangement joins TRBV2 to TRBJ2-5, with TRBD1 identical over 12 bases. Trimming cost V 4 bases and J 5 bases; bases outside gene matches: 5. Germline assignment: CDR1 SNHLY and CDR2 FYNNEI. The CDR3 covers 15 residues. CDR3 DNA sequence: TGTGCCAGCAGTGCCGGGACAGGGGGCACGGAGACCCAGTACTTC. Its protein product is CASSAGTGGTETQYF.

This sequence joins TRBV19 and TRBJ2-7, with TRBD1 matching 7 bases. Trimming cost V 3 bases and J 5 bases; bases outside gene matches: 10. This CDR3 is 15 amino acids long. Germline loops: CDR1 LNHDA, CDR2 SQIVND (reference sequence). The CDR3 loop reads CASSISRDRSDEQYF. CDR3 bases: TGTGCCAGTAGTATCTCCCGGGACAGATCGGACGAGCAGTACTTC.

The chain recombines TRBV28 with TRBJ2-5; TRBD2 matches 11 bases. V shed 4 bases and J 5 bases; nucleotides not matched to a gene: 12. This CDR3 comprises 17 residues. Germline CDR1 reads MDHEN; CDR2 reads SYDVKM. The CDR3 is CASSSLAGGPRGETQYF. DNA of the CDR3: TGTGCCAGCAGTTCGCTAGCGGGGGGCCCTCGGGGTGAGACCCAGTACTTC. Together with reference TRBV28 and TRBJ2-5, the CDR3 gives the full variable domain: DVKVTQSSRYLVKRTGEKVFLECVQDMDHENMFWYRQDPGLGLRLIYFSYDVKMKEKGDIPEGYSVSREKKERFSLILESASTNQTSMYLCASSSLAGGPRGETQYFGPGTRLLVL.

The chain is built from TRBV2 and TRBJ1-1; the match to TRBD1 covers 10 bases. Germline CDR1 and CDR2: SNHLY and FYNNEI. The V segment lost 6 bases and the J segment 5 bases; nucleotides outside the gene matches: 3. The CDR3 loop spans 13 amino acids. The CDR3 region is CASRDRGRTEAFF. CDR3 nucleotide sequence: TGTGCCAGCAGGGACAGGGGGAGGACTGAAGCTTTCTTT.

The V gene is TRBV27, the J gene TRBJ2-1, with D possibly TRBD2 on 5 matching bases. CDR1 MNHEY and CDR2 SMNVEV come from the germline V gene (reference sequence). The CDR3 contains 14 residues. Trimming took 1 base from V and 14 from J, leaving 18 bases between them. The CDR3 DNA reads TGTGCCAGCAGTTTATATCGGACTTCGGAATCGGAGTTCTTC. Amino acids: CASSLYRTSESEFF.

CDR3 sequence reads: CASSHSGSASDTQYF. The CDR3 nucleotides read TGTGCCAGCAGTCATAGCGGGAGTGCCTCAGATACGCAGTATTTT. This chain uses TRBV28 with TRBJ2-3, with 9 bases aligning to TRBD2. The trim removed 5 bases at V and 4 bases at J, leaving 7 bases unmatched. From germline, CDR1 is MDHEN and CDR2 SYDVKM. The CDR3 sequence is 15 residues long.

V usage is TRBV19 and J usage is TRBJ1-1; D possibly corresponds to TRBD1 (5 bases). The germline V and J ends were trimmed by 6 bases and 0 bases, with 11 bases remaining between them. CDR1 and CDR2 from the germline V gene are LNHDA and SQIVND (reference sequence). The CDR3 spans 14 residues. The CDR3 is CASSHGTVNTEAFF. For the CDR3, the DNA is TGTGCCAGTAGCCACGGGACGGTGAACACTGAAGCTTTCTTT. The variable domain in full, with the rest retrieved from reference TRBV19 and TRBJ1-1, is DGGITQSPKYLFRKEGQNVTLSCEQNLNHDAMYWYRQDPGQGLRLIYYSQIVNDFQKGDIAEGYSVSREKKESFPLTVTSAQKNPTAFYLCASSHGTVNTEAFFGQGTRLTVV.

This sequence joins TRBV11-1 and TRBJ1-1; no definite D call. CDR3 length: 11 residues. Germline assignment: CDR1 SGHAT and CDR2 FQDESV (reference sequence). Trimming took off 2 bases at V and 7 bases at J, with 5 bases between the two ends. The CDR3 DNA reads TGTGCCAGCAGCTTATCCGGTGAAGCTTTCTTT. This encodes CASSLSGEAFF. The full variable domain, in which reference TRBV11-1 and TRBJ1-1 provide the parts outside the CDR3, is EAEVAQSPRYKITEKSQAVAFWCDPISGHATLYWYRQILGQGPELLVQFQDESVVDDSQLPKDRFSAERLKGVDSTLKIQPAELGDSAMYLCASSLSGEAFFGQGTRLTVV.

J is TRBJ2-1 and V is TRBV19, with 10 bases fitting TRBD1. Germline loops: CDR1 LNHDA, CDR2 SQIVND (reference sequence). CDR3 length: 13 residues. Losses at the gene ends were 8 bases for V and 7 bases for J; bases not matched to a gene: 5. The CDR3 DNA is TGTGCCAGTGGACAGGGGGACGGGAATGAGCAGTTCTTC. Its protein is CASGQGDGNEQFF.

The chain couples TRBV6-6 to TRBJ1-1, with D uncertain. The CDR3 covers 13 residues. Trimming removed 10 bases at V and 0 bases at J, with 12 bases between. Germline V gene lookup returns CDR1 MNHNY and CDR2 SVGAGI (reference sequence). In nucleotides, the CDR3 is TGTGCCACCTCCGGTAGCATGAACACTGAAGCTTTCTTT. Translated: CATSGSMNTEAFF.

The chain has TRBV27 and TRBJ2-3; D is perhaps TRBD2 (5 bases). Germline CDR1 is MNHEY and CDR2 is SMNVEV (reference sequence). The V end lost 0 bases, the J end lost 0 bases, and 10 bases lay between the germline ends. The CDR3 spans 16 residues. The CDR3 DNA is TGTGCCAGCAGTTTATCTGGCGGGTTCAGCACAGATACGCAGTATTTT. Its translation is CASSLSGGFSTDTQYF.

V is TRBV28 and J is TRBJ2-7; no clear D gene. Germline CDR1 MDHEN, CDR2 SYDVKM. The V end lost 1 base, the J end lost 4 bases, and 5 bases lay between the germline ends. The CDR3 totals 12 residues. In nucleotides, the CDR3 is TGTGCCAGCAGTTTATACATATACGAGCAGTACTTC. It is translated as CASSLYIYEQYF. Full variable domain (missing parts from reference TRBV28 and TRBJ2-7): DVKVTQSSRYLVKRTGEKVFLECVQDMDHENMFWYRQDPGLGLRLIYFSYDVKMKEKGDIPEGYSVSREKKERFSLILESASTNQTSMYLCASSLYIYEQYFGPGTRLTVT.

This chain uses TRBV18 with TRBJ1-3, with no clear D. Germline loops: CDR1 KGHSH, CDR2 LQKENI. The CDR3 has 12 residues. V dropped 6 bases and J dropped 8 bases, with 11 bases sitting between them. The CDR3 reads CASSLRVDTIYF. The CDR3 DNA reads as TGTGCCAGCTCTCTGAGAGTGGACACCATATATTTT.

This rearrangement joins TRBV7-6 to TRBJ2-5; D might be TRBD2 (5 bases). The germline gives CDR1 SGHVS, CDR2 FNYEAQ. The CDR3 is 15 amino acids. Deletions cut 1 base from V and 2 bases from J, with 11 bases between. The CDR3 nucleotides are TGTGCCAGCAGCTTAGTTTCGGACTCACAAGAGACCCAGTACTTC. Residues: CASSLVSDSQETQYF.

The chain has TRBV4-1 and TRBJ2-7, with D perhaps matching TRBD2 (6 bases). Trimming pared 2 bases from V and 4 bases from J, leaving 15 bases between. This CDR3 contains 15 residues. Germline V gene data show CDR1 as MGHRA and CDR2 as YSYEKL. The CDR3 DNA is TGCGCCAGCAGCCAACGGTGGGGGGTGGGTTACGAGCAGTACTTC. It codes for CASSQRWGVGYEQYF.

Remarks on this clone: One junction end disagrees with the germline gene, perhaps due to a read error. Other nucleotide sequences in the sample specify the same CDR3. This sequence joins TRBV19 and TRBJ1-5, with a possible D match to TRBD1 (6 bases). In germline, CDR1 is LNHDA, CDR2 SQIVND (reference sequence). CDR3 length: 14 amino acids. This CDR3 reads CASSWDTSNQPQHF. The CDR3 region has the DNA TGTGCCAGTAGCTGGGACACGAGCAATCAGCCTCAGCATTTT.

The chain couples TRBV19 to TRBJ2-2; TRBD2 matches 7 bases. CDR3 length equals 16 residues. Trimming cost V 4 bases and J 0 bases; bases outside gene matches: 5. Germline V gene sequence: CDR1 LNHDA, CDR2 SQIVND (reference sequence). CDR3 amino acids: CASSKLALANTGELFF. In nucleotides, the CDR3 is TGTGCCAGTAGTAAACTAGCGCTCGCGAACACCGGGGAGCTGTTTTTT.

Only one count was recorded for this clone. This chain joins TRBV6-5 and TRBJ1-5; D perhaps matches TRBD1 (5 bases). Germline assignment: CDR1 MNHEY and CDR2 SVGAGI. The length of the CDR3 is 14 residues. V shed 6 bases and J shed 4 bases, with 13 bases lying between them. The CDR3 loop reads CASRTPGPNQPQHF. The CDR3 DNA follows: TGTGCCAGCAGAACGCCGGGACCAAATCAGCCCCAGCATTTT.

The chain couples TRBV5-1 to TRBJ1-1, with unresolved D. CDR3 length: 13 residues. In germline, CDR1 is SGHRS, CDR2 YFSETQ. V gave up 4 bases and J gave up 1 base, with 8 bases separating them. CDR3 nucleotides: TGCGCCAGCAGCCAAATGGGGAACACTGAAGCTTTCTTT. This encodes CASSQMGNTEAFF.

The V and J genes are TRBV7-9 and TRBJ2-7, with TRBD1 matching 11 bases. Losses at the gene ends were 4 bases for V and 3 bases for J; bases not matched to a gene: 14. Per germline, CDR1 SEHNR and CDR2 FQNEAQ (reference sequence). The CDR3 is made up of 18 amino acids. CDR3 sequence reads: CASSSVFGVGTGGYEQYF. The CDR3 region has the DNA TGTGCCAGCAGCTCCGTATTTGGCGTGGGGACAGGGGGCTACGAGCAGTACTTC.

The sample holds one count of this clone. The chain uses TRBV6-5 and TRBJ1-5; D is ambiguous. The V end lost 7 bases, the J end lost 3 bases, and 10 bases lay between the germline ends. This CDR3 is built from 13 residues. Germline values: CDR1 MNHEY, CDR2 SVGAGI. The CDR3 bases are TGTGCCAGCAACATGGCCGTCAATCAGCCCCAGCATTTT. This translates into CASNMAVNQPQHF.

This clone appeared a single time. The V and J genes are TRBV13 and TRBJ1-1; 7 nucleotides match TRBD1. After removal of 5 bases from V and 1 base from J, the junction contained 16 bases not matched to a gene. Germline V CDR1 and CDR2: PRHDT, FYEKMQ (reference sequence). The CDR3 loop spans 18 amino acids. Here the CDR3 DNA reads TGTGCCAGCAGCCCAAACCCAGGGGGGGCCCGGGCGAACACTGAAGCTTTCTTT. It encodes CASSPNPGGARANTEAFF.

CDR3 region: CASSYYLGETQYF. CDR3 coding DNA: TGTGCCAGCAGCTACTATTTAGGGGAGACCCAGTACTTC. This chain links TRBV5-8 with TRBJ2-5; no reliable D call. V lost 3 bases and J 5 bases, leaving 11 bases between the germline ends. CDR3 length: 13 residues. Germline CDR1 reads SGHTS; CDR2 reads YDEGEE.